What follows are 20 T cell receptor beta chains derived from one specimen sequenced in a study of OX40 agonist ivuxolimab in advanced cancers. Using immunoSEQ multiplex PCR, the repertoire was profiled, and TCRdb retains in-frame clones only, with some absent. The repertoire holds 65,000 to 85,000 clones, with 84% as singletons. Source: CD4+ or CD8+ T cells sorted from blood, taken in a trial of the OX40 agonist ivuxolimab. The origin of the receptors is an adult with an advanced solid tumor such as melanoma, head and neck, liver or kidney cancer.

This chain joins TRBV6-1 and TRBJ1-5, with D unclear. CDR1 and CDR2 from the germline V gene are MNHNS and SASEGT. The CDR3 has 15 residues. V was clipped by 3 bases and J by 6 bases, with 15 bases between them. CDR3 in DNA: TGTGCCAGCAGTGATTCCGGCCGCACGGGTCAGCCCCAGCATTTT. As protein: CASSDSGRTGQPQHF.

This chain uses TRBV5-8 with TRBJ2-6; no firm D call. Trimming cost V 0 bases and J 5 bases, with 0 bases left between them. The CDR3 is 12 residues long. The germline V gene has CDR1 SGHTS and CDR2 YDEGEE. This CDR3 is CASSLGANVLTF. In DNA, the CDR3 is TGTGCCAGCAGCTTGGGGGCCAACGTCCTGACTTTC.

The rearrangement links TRBV5-1 to TRBJ2-5; 9 positions agree with TRBD2. The CDR3 runs to 15 residues. Per germline, CDR1 SGHRS and CDR2 YFSETQ. V trimming: 2 bases; J trimming: 1 base; junction bases outside the gene matches: 3. In DNA, the CDR3 is TGCGCCAGCAGCTTATTAGCGGGAGTCCAAGAGACCCAGTACTTC. Its protein product is CASSLLAGVQETQYF. The entire variable domain, with the rest obtained from reference TRBV5-1 and TRBJ2-5, is as follows: KAGVTQTPRYLIKTRGQQVTLSCSPISGHRSVSWYQQTPGQGLQFLFEYFSETQRNKGNFPGRFSGRQFSNSRSEMNVSTLELGDSALYLCASSLLAGVQETQYFGPGTRLLVL.

A single count supports this clone. V gene TRBV5-1 combines with J gene TRBJ1-1; D remains ambiguous. CDR1 is SGHRS and CDR2 is YFSETQ in the germline V gene. CDR3 size: 14 residues. V was pared by 2 bases and J by 0 bases, with 8 bases between. This CDR3 is CASSLTMMNTEAFF. The CDR3 bases are TGCGCCAGCAGCTTAACTATGATGAACACTGAAGCTTTCTTT. Together with reference TRBV5-1 and TRBJ1-1, the CDR3 gives the full variable domain: KAGVTQTPRYLIKTRGQQVTLSCSPISGHRSVSWYQQTPGQGLQFLFEYFSETQRNKGNFPGRFSGRQFSNSRSEMNVSTLELGDSALYLCASSLTMMNTEAFFGQGTRLTVV.

This chain links TRBV6-5 with TRBJ1-5; TRBD1 matches 8 bases. Germline CDR1 MNHEY, CDR2 SVGAGI. Trimming took 6 bases from V and 6 from J; bases not matched to a gene: 7. This CDR3 spans 14 amino acids. The CDR3 region has the DNA TGTGCCAGCAGACCCGGACAGGGCTCTCAGCCCCAGCATTTT. It yields the protein CASRPGQGSQPQHF.

The chain links TRBV4-3 to TRBJ1-2, with D possibly matching TRBD1 (6 bases). The germline V gene has CDR1 LGHNA and CDR2 YSLEER. This CDR3 has 14 residues. V was pared by 0 bases and J by 2 bases, with 7 bases between. CDR3 residues: CASSQDRGNYGYTF. The CDR3 nucleotides are TGCGCCAGCAGCCAAGATAGGGGGAACTATGGCTACACCTTC.

The V gene is TRBV5-6, the J gene TRBJ1-1, with TRBD1 matching over 7 bases. Trimming took 4 bases from V and 10 from J; bases not matched to a gene: 7. The CDR3 contains 12 residues. The V gene's germline CDR1 is SGHDT and CDR2 YYEEEE. This CDR3 reads CASSPNRGSAFF. CDR3 nucleotide sequence: TGTGCCAGCAGCCCGAACAGGGGATCAGCTTTCTTT.

This clone has just one count. V usage is TRBV28 and J usage is TRBJ2-3; 10 bases map to TRBD1. Germline V gene data show CDR1 as MDHEN and CDR2 as SYDVKM. With 6 bases clipped from V and 8 bases from J, the junction kept 8 bases outside the gene matches. CDR3 length: 14 amino acids. CDR3 DNA: TGTGCCAGCAGAACGGGACAGGGGAGGGGTACGCAGTATTTT. This gives the protein CASRTGQGRGTQYF.

The chain combines TRBV19 with TRBJ2-1, with D possibly being TRBD1 or TRBD2 (6 bases each). CDR3 length: 13 residues. CDR1 is LNHDA and CDR2 is SQIVND in the germline V gene (reference sequence). Trimming stripped 4 bases from V and 10 bases from J, with 14 bases between. DNA for the CDR3: TGTGCCAGTAGTACCCCGAGAGGGGGGGAGCAGTTCTTC. Its translation: CASSTPRGGEQFF.

The CDR3 region has the DNA TGTGCCAGCAGCTCTGGGGGGACTAGCGGGACCTCAGATACGCAGTATTTT. Residues: CASSSGGTSGTSDTQYF. This chain connects TRBV5-4 to TRBJ2-3; 13 bases line up with TRBD2. The germline V gene encodes CDR1 SGHNT and CDR2 YYREEE (reference sequence). This CDR3 has 17 residues. V lost 3 bases and J lost 4; bases outside the gene matches: 8.

The V call is TRBV29-1, the J call TRBJ2-3, with D unresolved. The CDR3 totals 13 residues. Deletions cut 4 bases from V and 1 base from J, with 9 bases between. CDR1 is SQVTM and CDR2 is ANQGSEA in the germline V gene. The CDR3 region is CSVVRKGTDTQYF. The CDR3 bases are TGCAGCGTTGTGAGGAAAGGCACAGATACGCAGTATTTT.

The rearrangement uses TRBV19 and TRBJ2-7; D remains unclear. Germline V lookup: CDR1 LNHDA, CDR2 SQIVND (reference sequence). V was clipped by 5 bases and J by 2 bases, with 16 bases between them. The CDR3 consists of 15 residues. The CDR3 region is CASSWMFGSPYEQYF. In DNA, the CDR3 is TGTGCCAGTAGTTGGATGTTTGGTAGTCCCTACGAGCAGTACTTC.

This clone was picked up one time. The chain uses TRBV6-6 and TRBJ1-2, with TRBD1 matching 8 bases. Germline values: CDR1 MNHNY, CDR2 SVGAGI (reference sequence). The CDR3 is made up of 15 amino acids. With V trimmed by 2 bases and J by 5 bases, 7 bases remained unmatched. CDR3 in amino acids: CASSYRSGTGYGYTF. Written as DNA, the CDR3 is TGTGCCAGCAGTTACCGGTCCGGGACAGGTTATGGCTACACCTTC.

This clone was seen a few times. The rearrangement links TRBV6-5 to TRBJ2-7; TRBD2 might be the D (5 bases). Per germline, CDR1 MNHEY and CDR2 SVGAGI. The V and J ends lost 3 bases and 5 bases respectively, with 11 bases between them. The CDR3 spans 13 residues. CDR3 nucleotides: TGTGCCAGCAGTTATTCGGGGATTGACGAGCAGTACTTC. It yields the protein CASSYSGIDEQYF.

This clone was seen a handful of times. The CDR3 DNA is TGTGCCAGCAGCCCGATTTGGCAAGAGACCCAGTACTTC. This gives the protein CASSPIWQETQYF. The chain carries TRBV14 and TRBJ2-5; D gene uncertain. CDR1 and CDR2 from the germline V gene are SGHDN and FVKESK. Deletions cut 4 bases from V and 2 bases from J, with 8 bases between. This CDR3 comprises 13 residues.

Of note for this clone: The junction departs from germline at one end; a sequencing error may be responsible. This chain links TRBV7-2 with TRBJ1-1; 7 bases are shared with TRBD1. The germline V gene encodes CDR1 SGHTA and CDR2 FQGNSA. This CDR3 has 15 amino acids. CDR3 in DNA: TGTGCCAGCACGCTCAGGGAACAGGGGAACCCTGAAGCTTTCTTT. Encoded protein: CASTLREQGNPEAFF.

V gene TRBV14 combines with J gene TRBJ1-3; D possibly corresponds to TRBD1 (5 bases). The germline CDR1 and CDR2 sequences are SGHDN and FVKESK. Trimming took 0 bases from V and 0 from J, leaving 12 bases between them. The CDR3 sequence is 17 residues long. The CDR3 protein is CASSQEGGLRSGNTIYF. DNA of the CDR3: TGTGCCAGCAGCCAAGAGGGGGGACTCCGCTCTGGAAACACCATATATTTT.

The CDR3, as DNA: TGTGCCTGGAGTGTGACAGTCGGGCAGCCCCAGCATTTT. Translated: CAWSVTVGQPQHF. The chain combines TRBV30 with TRBJ1-5; maybe TRBD1 (5 bases). Germline CDR1 reads GTSNPN; CDR2 reads SVGIG (reference sequence). Trimming left V 0 bases short and J 7 bases short, with 10 bases between. The CDR3 is 13 amino acids. Combining the CDR3 with reference TRBV30 and TRBJ1-5 gives the whole variable domain SQTIHQWPATLVQPVGSPLSLECTVEGTSNPNLYWYRQAAGRGLQLLFYSVGIGQISSEVPQNLSASRPQDRQFILSSKKLLLSDSGFYLCAWSVTVGQPQHFGDGTRLSIL.

The chain couples TRBV6-1 to TRBJ2-7; 10 bases align to TRBD1. The CDR3 sequence is 14 residues long. Germline CDR1 is MNHNS and CDR2 is SASEGT. The ends lost 6 bases at V and 5 bases at J; junction bases unmatched: 7. CDR3 nucleotides: TGTGCCAGCAGCGCCGGGACAGGGGCCGACGAGCAGTACTTC. This sequence encodes CASSAGTGADEQYF.

The chain links TRBV30 to TRBJ2-1, with a possible D match to TRBD1 (6 bases). Per germline, CDR1 GTSNPN and CDR2 SVGIG (reference sequence). V was shortened by 5 bases and J by 0 bases, with 17 bases between the two germline ends. This CDR3 region has 16 residues. This CDR3 is CAWGPRDKSSYNEQFF. The DNA for the CDR3 is TGTGCCTGGGGCCCTAGGGACAAAAGCTCCTACAATGAGCAGTTCTTC.